This T cell receptor beta chain was documented in a study of response to subunit inactivated influenza vaccine. Findings and caveats of the study: Each seasonal influenza vaccination recruits few new T cells, the authors suggested.

The CDR3 sequence is 15 residues long. CDR1 is SNHLY, CDR2 FYNNEI, per germline. Trimming took off 2 bases at V and 10 bases at J, with 15 bases between the two ends. TCRdb re-analysed the RT-PCR reads in MiXCR, keeping a single row per CDR3 protein. The sample lists hundreds of thousands of distinct CDR3 sequences, around 11% occurring once. Concerning this clonotype itself: Its antigen is not known.

The same sample was also used in a study of T cells expressing NK-cell markers. This second report adds: With UMIs, 5'RACE template switching was used to make TCR beta cDNA. The sequencing cohort of eight donors included seven HCMV-seropositive individuals and one seronegative individual. Sorting was limited to alpha-beta TCR-expressing T cells with an anti-gamma-delta TCR antibody in several experiments. Among a handful of donors, these clonotypes also ranked first in the CD3+CD56-NKG2C+ fraction.

This sequence joins TRBV2 and TRBJ1-6; the D is unclear. The TCR was taken from a man aged 45 to 65 who received an inactivated influenza vaccine. The material sequenced was PBMCs from blood, taken on the day of vaccination. The CDR3 protein is CASSENVPGGSPLHF. Here the CDR3 DNA reads TGTGCCAGCAGTGAAAACGTTCCGGGCGGATCACCCCTCCACTTT. Using reference TRBV2 and TRBJ1-6 for the parts outside the CDR3, the full variable domain is EPEVTQTPSHQVTQMGQEVILRCVPISNHLYFYWYRQILGQKVEFLVSFYNNEISEKSEIFDDQFSVERPDGSNFTLKIRSTKLEDSAMYFCASSENVPGGSPLHFGNGTRLTVT.